This T cell receptor beta chain appears in the sequencing data of a study of cytomegalovirus exposure and HLA in healthy donors (TCRdb year 2017). Background for the entire study: An earlier analysis of roughly 570 of the donors reported 250 to 350 Gb of sequence data and 117 million unique TCR beta sequences obtained from about 179 million T cells. An early release that covered about 600 HLA-typed donors contained about 300 gigabases of sequencing data and 80 million or so unique TCR sequences. Among the approximately 400 genotyped donors, approximately 82% belonged to the genetic ancestry cluster associated with self-reported Caucasian donors. The study was designed to test whether signatures of past pathogen exposure could be identified by cataloging public T cell receptors. The study profiled the T cell repertoires of 666 subjects by immunosequencing and related them to cytomegalovirus serostatus. Besides the first cohort of 550 to 750 subjects, a separate validation cohort made up of around 120 different subjects was used. High-throughput TCR immunosequencing, statistical association of individual TCRs with disease status, and machine learning were combined to predict cytomegalovirus infection status. A later analysis re-analyzed previously published TCR beta repertoires from roughly 600 donors and added high-resolution HLA genotyping to study TCR occurrence patterns. In the later analysis, no new phenotypic data were used to find candidate immune exposures; instead, reliance was placed on TCR beta sequences and their occurrence across donors. An earlier analysis of 587 of the donors used high-throughput TCR beta sequencing to judge whether each TCR beta V gene segment behaved as functional or pseudogenic. Donor age, sex, ethnicity and CMV serostatus were compiled alongside the repertoire data. Genome-wide SNP genotypes for about three fifths of the roughly 700 donors were used in a later genetic analysis, which treated that subset as a discovery cohort. All discovery cohort repertoires had been generated on a single sequencing platform. HLA typing included class I and class II loci at four-digit resolution. The number of typed donors differed by locus: 629-630 for A, B, C, DRB1 and DQB1; roughly 510 for DQA1; approximately 600 for DPA1; and around 450 for DPB1. Five DR-DQ haplotypes were handled as single units for association and clustering because linkage in the cohort was strong. Among 300 to 500 genotyped donors of the cohort, an average of around 250,000 unique TCR beta nucleotide sequences was sequenced per donor, of which 15% to 20% were non-productive. Broader findings and caveats from the paper: Strong co-occurrence of HLA alleles, especially DR and DQ, made assigning TCR associations to individual alleles difficult. The 87-base-pair reads could not distinguish some IMGT-functional V segments, including TRBV6-2 and TRBV6-3, so those segments were excluded. Sequencing depth was assumed to be roughly uniform across donors in the presence/absence analyses, though that assumption may not hold. Compared with equally common non-associated chains, HLA-associated TCR beta chains in a later analysis were more clonally expanded and had lower generation probabilities. In vitro tests confirmed that three of the cytomegalovirus-associated TCR beta chains recognize cytomegalovirus antigens. In a later analysis, the rate of TCR association differed among HLA loci, with DRB1 alleles having the most associated TCRs and HLA-C alleles having the fewest. For the cohort, immune exposure information was limited to CMV serostatus. Only TCR beta chains were sequenced in this cohort, and the absence of alpha or paired-chain data limited detectable features. It was suggested by the authors that the approach could potentially be generalized to other disease states and immunological phenotypes. The sequencing pipeline was judged likely to have produced a cluster of highly shared sequence variants as a technical artifact. A total of fewer than 200 TCR beta chains were listed by the study as associated with cytomegalovirus. In a later genetic analysis, a missense DCLRE1C variant was associated with V-gene and J-gene trimming of TCR beta chains, and the association was replicated in an independent cohort. A further reported finding was that TCR beta sequences accurately predicted the HLA-A and HLA-B alleles for most subjects in the first cohort. Across donors, most TCR sequences were observed very rarely, whereas some public TCRs were present in many individuals. Cytomegalovirus status was reported to be diagnosed by the classifier with high specificity and sensitivity in both the original and validation cohorts. Most CMV-associated TCR beta chains appeared to be HLA-restricted in a later analysis, and the HLA associations seemed to be driven largely by CMV exposure. Because counts were too low, seventeen rarely observed V segments, including chromosome 9 orphons, were excluded from the earlier analysis of 587 of the donors. Linkage disequilibrium might explain the correlated functional status among segregating V segments, but an unknown experimental factor could not be excluded. Broadly in line with IMGT annotations, most TCR beta V segments showed up in productive rearrangements about 87% or about 30% of the time in an earlier analysis of 450 to 600 of the donors. Because some donors lacked HLA typing at each locus, the association tests relied only on the typed subset. According to a later genetic analysis, donors in an Asian-associated ancestry cluster had fewer N-insertions in productive TCRs than the approximately 670-donor mean. A later analysis reported that several top co-occurrence clusters appeared linked to parvovirus B19, influenza, CMV and Epstein-Barr virus. At a false discovery rate of 0.05, a later analysis linked some 17,000 TCR beta sequences to specific HLA alleles.

A word on this clone: No cognate antigen has been identified for it. No per-base quality is available; no much larger clone lies one base away.

In total, over 600 healthy bone marrow donors made up the cohort. At the time of sampling, all cohort members were nominally healthy, though unrecorded immune exposures were likely present. The donor tested CMV seronegative and was one of the 352 seronegative cohort members. A peripheral blood sample was collected from each donor, and TCR beta sequencing was performed on peripheral blood mononuclear cells. The Qiagen DNeasy Blood Extraction Kit was used to extract genomic DNA from the blood cell samples. Receptor libraries were prepared by the immunoSEQ multiplex PCR assay. The multiplex PCR relied on a mix of 60 forward primers for TCR Vbeta segments and 13 reverse primers for TCR Jbeta segments. The CDR3 region of rearranged TCR beta genes was amplified from genomic DNA by a multiplex PCR assay. On the Illumina HiSeq System, the amplified TCR beta libraries were sequenced as 87-base-pair reads. For the original study's pipeline: A later analysis tallied tens of millions of unique TCR beta chains across the 666 repertoires, and some 12 million of those chains were shared by two or more donors. Raw reads were error-corrected and collapsed into unique sequences by a nearest-neighbor algorithm in which closely related sequences were merged to remove PCR and sequencing errors. Alignment of CDR3 sequences to IMGT reference sequences was used to assign V, D and J gene segments. For a sequence to be retained, a match of at least six nucleotides was required to both a V gene segment and a J gene segment. A rearrangement counted as productive if the CDR3 had no stop codons and remained in frame with V and J, and every other rearrangement counted as non-productive. CDR3 was defined according to IMGT convention as the region running from the second conserved V-encoded cysteine to the conserved J-encoded phenylalanine. The earlier analysis of about 570 of the donors excluded any sequence lacking an unambiguous match to a single V gene segment. In an earlier analysis of 587 of the donors, V segments were called functional above 56.7% productive rearrangements and were called segregating when the between-donor standard deviation exceeded 5%. A statistical classification framework was built for diagnosing cytomegalovirus status from the catalog of TCR beta chain sequences. V and J gene assignment, in a later analysis, came from comparing TCR nucleotide sequences with IMGT/GENE-DB human TR gene sequences. The TCRdist pipeline was used in a later analysis to assign CDR3 sequences and most-parsimonious VDJ recombination scenarios. In a later analysis, every TCR beta chain was defined by the combination of its CDR3 amino acid sequence and its V-gene family, and reads without a unique V-gene family were dropped. To address suspected cross-contamination and a sequencing artifact, a later analysis removed over 500 highly shared, low-generation-probability nucleotide sequences. In a later analysis, a clonal expansion index for each public chain was calculated from normalized within-repertoire ranks of inferred template counts. Generation probabilities in a later analysis came from a VDJ recombination model fitted to out-of-frame rearrangements, and those results were checked against IGoR. A later analysis scored TCR-TCR, TCR-HLA and TCR-CMV co-occurrence with hypergeometric tests, applying a repertoire-size bias correction to TCR pairs. False discovery rates were estimated in a later analysis by permuting HLA or CMV assignments 20 times. In a later analysis, co-occurring TCRs were grouped with DBSCAN, and TCRdist sequence similarity was added when clustering was performed within HLA-allele-positive subsets. Co-occurrence clustering excluded repertoires with fewer than 30,000 or more than 120,000 public chains, plus five with anomalous nucleotide sharing. This immuneACCESS table, as held by TCRdb, lists in-frame sequences with V and J called but not all clones. Of the missing ones, under half trace to an unresolved V gene in checked studies; the others have no known cause. From that table come the V and J calls and clone size; the DNA was used to work out D and trimming. The sample table holds more than 110,000 clones, of which around three quarters were seen once. About 1% of the sample is in the top ten clones.

V is reduced by 3 bases and J by 3 bases, leaving a spacing of 10 bases between them. In the germline V gene (reference sequence), CDR1 corresponds to SGHNT and CDR2 to YYREEE. Inclusive of the bounding cysteine and phenylalanine, the CDR3 is 13 residues long. Only the CDR3 portion is preserved as DNA: 39 bases, with reading frame beginning at the first base. The receptor was isolated from a man younger than 35 in good health and CMV-seronegative. The chain couples TRBV5-4 to TRBJ2-7; a tentative D match to TRBD2 spans 5 bases. The sequencing sample was made of PBMCs. CDR3 sequence: CASSSPGFYEQYF. In nucleotide form, the sequence is TGTGCCAGCAGCTCGCCGGGATTCTACGAGCAGTACTTC.